This entry concerns a single TCR beta chain. The sample belongs to a study of blood T cell repertoires in COVID-19. At the level of the study: Some COVID-19 samples were acute and others convalescent; all came from the United States, Italy and Spain. PBMCs, B-cell-depleted T cells, or T cells provided the cDNA or gDNA that made up the material.

As handled by the study authors: By means of reference gene primer amplification, nucleated cell counts were estimated. TCRdb's copy holds only in-frame clones and misses some; the assay was immunoSEQ multiplex PCR. V, J and clone size derive from that table, while D and trimming were established from the DNA sequence. Among 150,000 to 200,000 clones, around nine tenths were seen once, and the ten largest hold approximately 6%. This sequence was found in a man aged 40-49 years with active or convalescent COVID-19. The source material was peripheral blood.

The chain's CDR3 is CASSYSAGTVNYGYTF. CDR3 nucleotides: TGTGCCAGCAGTTACTCAGCGGGCACGGTAAACTATGGCTACACCTTC. This chain uses TRBV6-6 with TRBJ1-2, with D uncertain. V lost 0 bases, J lost 2 bases, and 13 bases lay in between. This CDR3 is built from 16 residues. Germline lookup yields CDR1 MNHNY and CDR2 SVGAGI (reference sequence).